The clone carrying this T cell receptor (beta chain) was picked up a small number of times. The antigen is undetermined. Germline V gene sequence: CDR1 LNHNV, CDR2 YYDKDF (reference sequence). The CDR3 consists of 18 residues. J lost 4 bases, V lost 1 base, and 7 bases had no gene match. The data are from a study of cytotoxic CD8 clonotypes in ibrutinib-treated CLL. General study results and limits: With treatment, public clonotypes, which were uncommon, either contracted or remained stable.

Target depth was 1 in 200,000 to 1 in 1 million T cells, about 10x per clonotype. TCRdb keeps only in-frame clones here, not all; method: immunoSEQ multiplex PCR. The table shows some 40,000 clones, with roughly 65% occurring only once. V and J are TRBV15 and TRBJ2-2, with 12 nucleotides matching TRBD2. This TCR derives from a human donor with chronic lymphocytic leukemia. The specimen was PBMCs, collected at disease progression, from a patient treated with ibrutinib. In nucleotides, the CDR3 is TGTGCCACCAGCAGAGTCCTAGCGGGAGGGCATGTCACCGGGGAGCTGTTTTTT. Its protein product is CATSRVLAGGHVTGELFF.